These T cell receptor beta chains were read from a single sample in a study of blood T cell repertoires in COVID-19. Clones were sequenced by immunoSEQ multiplex PCR, and TCRdb holds only the in-frame ones, with some missing. Of 250,000 to 300,000 clones listed, just over 90% were seen once; the top ten hold about 2.3%. Sequenced input: PBMCs or T cells enriched from blood (not recorded which). Receptors were obtained from a woman aged 40 to 50 with acute COVID-19. Both conserved end residues are part of each CDR3. A D gene is named only where the DNA matches it firmly. The listing skips clone size in some rows; elsewhere it reads once, few, many or a size class.

size: .; D: .; V: TRBV14; J: TRBJ1-2; CDR3: CASSKRQDANYGYTF; DNA: TGTGCCAGCAGCAAAAGACAGGACGCCAACTATGGCTACACCTTC
size: .; D: .; V: TRBV18; J: TRBJ2-6; CDR3: CASSRDSWTAVGANVLTF; DNA: TGTGCCAGCTCCCGAGACTCTTGGACTGCGGTTGGGGCCAACGTCCTGACTTTC
size: .; D: TRBD1; V: TRBV7-2; J: TRBJ2-4; CDR3: CASSIQGDGIQYF; DNA: TGTGCCAGCAGCATCCAGGGGGATGGCATTCAGTACTTC
size: .; D: .; V: TRBV11-2; J: TRBJ1-1; CDR3: CASSPSWTDTEAFF; DNA: TGTGCCAGCAGCCCCAGTTGGACTGACACTGAAGCTTTCTTT
size: .; D: .; V: TRBV5-8; J: TRBJ1-6; CDR3: CASSLKVLSLSSYNSPLHF; DNA: TGTGCCAGCAGCTTGAAAGTTTTGAGCCTGAGCTCCTATAATTCACCCCTCCACTTT
size: .; D: TRBD2; V: TRBV10-2; J: TRBJ2-1; CDR3: CASSESSGGANEQFF; DNA: TGCGCCAGCAGTGAATCTAGCGGGGGGGCCAATGAGCAGTTCTTC
size: .; D: TRBD1; V: TRBV5-1; J: TRBJ1-1; CDR3: CASSYHQLRTGNTEAFF; DNA: TGCGCCAGCAGCTACCATCAACTAAGGACAGGGAACACTGAAGCTTTCTTT
size: .; D: .; V: TRBV19; J: TRBJ1-5; CDR3: CASSITGSNQPQHF; DNA: TGTGCCAGTAGTATCACAGGGAGCAATCAGCCCCAGCATTTT
size: .; D: .; V: TRBV5-5; J: TRBJ1-1; CDR3: CASSLIPGRNTEAFF; DNA: TGTGCCAGCAGCTTGATTCCGGGGAGGAACACTGAAGCTTTCTTT
size: once; D: TRBD1; V: TRBV14; J: TRBJ1-3; CDR3: CASSQDNPRDRSEPFGNTIYF; DNA: TGTGCCAGCAGCCAAGATAACCCCCGGGACAGAAGCGAGCCCTTTGGAAACACCATATATTTT
size: .; D: TRBD1; V: TRBV28; J: TRBJ2-1; CDR3: CASSLPGTEARNEQFF; DNA: TGTGCCAGCAGTTTACCCGGGACAGAAGCGAGGAATGAGCAGTTCTTC
size: .; D: .; V: TRBV27; J: TRBJ2-1; CDR3: CASSLSITGGEQFF; DNA: TGTGCCAGCAGTTTATCTATTACGGGGGGCGAGCAGTTCTTC
size: .; D: TRBD1; V: TRBV4-2; J: TRBJ1-5; CDR3: CASSQGAGGRSNQPQHF; DNA: TGTGCCAGCAGCCAAGGAGCAGGGGGCAGGAGCAATCAGCCCCAGCATTTT
size: few; D: TRBD1; V: TRBV6-1; J: TRBJ2-7; CDR3: CASSEWGQDISYEQYF; DNA: TGTGCCAGCAGTGAATGGGGACAGGATATCTCCTACGAGCAGTACTTC